This T cell receptor beta chain derives from a study of beta chain features in type 1 diabetes. Study results and limitations: Cells expressing TCR highly could be over-represented by cDNA sequencing. Short templates might get an advantage during PCR, and this would be equal in patients and controls. Patients with type 1 diabetes carried fewer insertions and had more deletions at their VDJ junctions. In every one of the four CD4+ subsets, TCRB CDR3s were moderately but significantly shorter in Type 1 diabetes patients.

The sample holds many counts of this clone. Antigen specificity is unknown. The CDR3 has 15 residues. V dropped 4 bases and J dropped 5; count of bases not matched to a gene: 5. CDR1 and CDR2 (germline): MNHEY, SMNVEV (reference sequence). Sequencing targeted expressed TCRB transcripts, as all isolated RNA had been reverse transcribed. Generated by immunoSEQ multiplex PCR, the TCRdb table keeps only in-frame clones and is missing some. The sample contains fewer than 150,000 clones, 6.9% of which appear only once. This TCR derives from a woman aged 25 to 39 in good health. This rearrangement joins TRBV27 to TRBJ2-1; 10 bases line up with TRBD2. The sample consisted of central memory CD4+ T cells from blood. CDR3: CASSSWTSGNNEQFF. In DNA form, the CDR3 reads TGTGCCAGCAGTTCGTGGACTAGCGGAAACAATGAGCAGTTCTTC.